This TCR beta chain was sequenced in a study of blood T cell repertoires in COVID-19. Study background: Samples taken during acute and convalescent COVID-19 were collected in the United States, Italy and Spain. Sample material is recorded as cDNA or gDNA derived from T cells, B-cell-depleted T cells, or PBMCs.

V was pared by 3 bases and J by 5 bases, with 10 bases between. The CDR3 spans 14 residues. In germline, CDR1 is PRHDT, CDR2 FYEKMQ (reference sequence). TCRdb's table, derived via immunoSEQ multiplex PCR, lists solely in-frame clones and lacks some. The sample lists 450,000 to 600,000 clones, 75% to 90% occurring once. Participant ages covered roughly 18 to 89 years across 24 US areas. Allocation to cohorts depended on clinical history reported by the participants. The sequenced sample consisted of PBMCs or T cells enriched from blood (not recorded which). The chain links TRBV13 to TRBJ2-2; the D gene is possibly TRBD1 (6 bases). This clonotype originated in a woman younger than 35 who had recovered from COVID-19. The CDR3, as DNA: TGTGCCAGCAGCTTGGGGGCTGCAACCGGGGAGCTGTTTTTT. Translated, it gives CASSLGAATGELFF.